The following is a TCR beta chain sequence with its context. The antigen this receptor binds is unknown. The sample holds no much larger clone one base away, and base qualities are not on file. This sample is part of a study of blood T cell repertoires in COVID-19 (dated by TCRdb to the early 2020s). General notes on the study: Samples covering the acute and convalescent phases of COVID-19 were provided by collaborators in the United States, Italy and Spain. The samples were drawn from the first 160 participants of the ongoing ImmuneRACE study and from 1,254 subjects provided by 6 global collaborators. Where available, HLA class I and class II types were taken from metadata supplied by the sample provider and were not determined by assay-based typing. The prospective study material was composed of cDNA or gDNA derived from T cells, B-cell-depleted T cells, or PBMCs. The repertoires were made available in a free public database intended to serve as a resource for research on the immune response to SARS-CoV-2. The dataset comprised deeply sampled blood TCRbeta repertoires from subjects exposed to, actively infected with, or recovered from COVID-19. Sample metadata almost always included a de-identified subject ID, COVID-19 status, age in years and sex. On the study overall, not on this receptor specifically: The quantity of clinical and demographic metadata differed by source and by participant and was supplied without curation.

Reading from cysteine to phenylalanine, the CDR3 counts 13 amino acids. Only the CDR3 part of the read is kept: 39 bases, read in frame from the first base. Deletion took 4 bases off V and 7 bases off J, with a span of 13 bases between the germline ends. TCRbeta CDR3 regions were amplified from genomic DNA by means of the immunoSEQ Assay, a bias-controlled multiplex PCR. As for the authors' bioinformatics: The number of nucleated cells in each sample was estimated by amplification of reference gene primers within the assay. Sequence reads were collapsed and filtered to measure the absolute abundance of every unique TCRbeta CDR3 rearrangement. For each sample, productive Simpson clonality was calculated as the square root of Simpson's diversity index across productive rearrangements. What TCRdb holds here is the immuneACCESS table cut down to in-frame rearrangements. Part of the clones is not present; checked against another copy, under half of the missing clones reflect an unresolved V gene, and the others are unexplained. The V and J calls and clone size are taken from that table; D and trimming were inferred from the DNA. The sample table contains 220,000 or so clones; only one count was recorded for about 90% of them. Clones ranked in the top ten supply about 0.8% of the sample.

One collaborating source in Seattle enrolled patients while the patients were actively infected and followed the patients over time throughout the course of disease. Collaborating institutions collected whole blood in K2EDTA tubes following their own protocols. For TCRbeta analysis, collaborators shipped samples as frozen whole blood, isolated PBMCs, or DNA extracted from either of those sample types. Sequenced sample: peripheral blood. The TCR was taken from a man in his fifties or sixties with COVID-19, enrolled during active disease. The receptor chain draws on TRBV12-3 or TRBV12-4 and TRBJ1-2, with no reliable assignment of the D segment. This receptor carries the CDR3 CASSSGSAGGYTF. The base sequence is TGTGCCAGCAGTTCGGGATCAGCCGGTGGCTACACCTTC.